This T cell receptor beta chain was captured in a study of metastatic and nonmetastatic thyroid tumors. Until they underwent thyroid surgery, no patient had received any treatment. Original analysis: A classifier of distant metastasis in papillary thyroid cancer was built from CDR3 differences (across clinicopathological groups). TCRdb recomputed clones from the PCR reads via MiXCR. In this record, the V and J calls reflect TCRdb's handling and not the investigators' own analysis. In the table there are about 85,000 clones, over 8.5% of which are singletons. Sequenced material: blood. The clonotype originates from a female donor with papillary thyroid cancer or a benign thyroid nodule (not recorded which). Some clones in this sample may be carry-over from other donors' samples.

CDR3 region: CASSVASGSNEQFF. DNA of the CDR3: TGTGCCAGCAGCGTAGCTTCAGGAAGCAATGAGCAGTTCTTC. This chain links TRBV9 with TRBJ2-1; D unresolved. Germline V gene lookup returns CDR1 SGDLS and CDR2 YYNGEE. V dropped 0 bases and J dropped 6 bases, with 10 bases sitting between them. This CDR3 spans 14 amino acids.